A single sample gave rise to the 4 T cell receptor beta chains below, sequenced in a study of CD8 T cells in ankylosing spondylitis. Their recognized antigens are unknown. Each CDR3 protein gets one entry after TCRdb re-called the 5' RACE reads with MiXCR. The top ten hold 1% of the sample, which has around 440,000 distinct CDR3 sequences, roughly 18% seen once. Study-wide results and caveats: Apparently characteristic of ankylosing spondylitis blood was a TCR beta motif (eight highly homologous variants).

The sample taken for sequencing was blood, either unsorted or a sorted T cell fraction (not recorded which). The receptors here all came from a male donor with ankylosing spondylitis.

A few counts support this clonotype. This rearrangement joins TRBV14 to TRBJ2-3; 8 bases map to TRBD2. The V gene end was trimmed by 4 bases and the J gene end by 4 bases; junction bases not matched to a gene: 13. The CDR3 length is 17 residues. CDR1 is SGHDN, CDR2 FVKESK, per germline. The CDR3: CASSPFRTSSGADTQYF. Here the CDR3 DNA reads TGTGCCAGCAGCCCCTTCCGGACTAGCTCGGGCGCAGATACGCAGTATTTT. The whole variable domain, remainder taken from reference TRBV14 and TRBJ2-3, is EAGVTQFPSHSVIEKGQTVTLRCDPISGHDNLYWYRRVMGKEIKFLLHFVKESKQDESGMPNNRFLAERTGGTYSTLKVQPAELEDSGVYFCASSPFRTSSGADTQYFGPGTRLTVL.

This chain links TRBV4-3 with TRBJ1-2, with TRBD1 identical over 10 bases. Germline V lookup: CDR1 LGHNA, CDR2 YSLEER. The CDR3 sequence is 17 residues long. V dropped 1 base and J dropped 0; count of bases not matched to a gene: 5. CDR3 in amino acids: CASSQGGQGITNYGYTF. The CDR3 DNA sequence: TGCGCCAGCAGCCAAGGGGGACAGGGGATTACTAACTATGGCTACACCTTC.

The rearrangement uses TRBV7-9 and TRBJ2-5; TRBD2 aligns across 8 bases. Per germline, CDR1 SEHNR and CDR2 FQNEAQ (reference sequence). V lost 5 bases to trimming and J lost 6 bases; unmatched junction nucleotides: 14. CDR3 length: 16 residues. The chain's CDR3 is CASSRTGVAGGKTQYF. The CDR3 nucleotides are TGTGCCAGCAGCCGAACGGGGGTGGCGGGAGGAAAGACCCAGTACTTC.

The chain combines TRBV6-2 or TRBV6-3 with TRBJ2-1; 14 positions match TRBD2. Trimming took 5 bases from V and 9 from J; bases not matched to a gene: 12. This CDR3 comprises 17 residues. The V gene's germline CDR1 is MNHEY and CDR2 SVGEGT. For the CDR3, the DNA is TGTGCCAGCAGTAAGCCCGGACTAGCGGGAGGTTATGTTGAGCAGTTCTTC. It codes for CASSKPGLAGGYVEQFF.